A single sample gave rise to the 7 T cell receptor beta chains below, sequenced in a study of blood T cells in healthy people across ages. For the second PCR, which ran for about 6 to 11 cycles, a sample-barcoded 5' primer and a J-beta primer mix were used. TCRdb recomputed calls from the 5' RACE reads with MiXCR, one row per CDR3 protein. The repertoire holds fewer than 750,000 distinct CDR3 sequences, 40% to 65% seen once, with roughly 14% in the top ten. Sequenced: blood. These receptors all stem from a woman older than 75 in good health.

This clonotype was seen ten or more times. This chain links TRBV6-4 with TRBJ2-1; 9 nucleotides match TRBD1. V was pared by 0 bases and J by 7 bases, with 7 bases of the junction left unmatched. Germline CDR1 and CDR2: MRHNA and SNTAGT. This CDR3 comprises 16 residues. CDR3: CASSDSTGGPGNEQFF. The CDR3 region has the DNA TGTGCCAGCAGTGACTCCACAGGGGGCCCAGGAAATGAGCAGTTCTTC.

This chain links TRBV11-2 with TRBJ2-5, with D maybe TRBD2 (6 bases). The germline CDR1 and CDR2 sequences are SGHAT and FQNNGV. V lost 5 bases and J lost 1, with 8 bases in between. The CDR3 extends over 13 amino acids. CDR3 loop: CASSDSGQETQYF. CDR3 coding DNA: TGTGCCAGCAGCGATAGCGGCCAAGAGACCCAGTACTTC. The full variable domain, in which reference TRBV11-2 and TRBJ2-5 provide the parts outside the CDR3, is EAGVAQSPRYKIIEKRQSVAFWCNPISGHATLYWYQQILGQGPKLLIQFQNNGVVDDSQLPKDRFSAERLKGVDSTLKIQPAKLEDSAVYLCASSDSGQETQYFGPGTRLLVL.

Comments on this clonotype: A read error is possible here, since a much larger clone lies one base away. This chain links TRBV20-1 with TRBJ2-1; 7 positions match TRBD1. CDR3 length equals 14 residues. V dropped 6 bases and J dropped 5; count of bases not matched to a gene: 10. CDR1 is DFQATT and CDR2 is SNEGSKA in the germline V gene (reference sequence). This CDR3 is CSAPRRTGHNEQFF. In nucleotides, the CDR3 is TGCAGTGCCCCTCGAAGGACAGGACACAATGAGCAGTTCTTC.

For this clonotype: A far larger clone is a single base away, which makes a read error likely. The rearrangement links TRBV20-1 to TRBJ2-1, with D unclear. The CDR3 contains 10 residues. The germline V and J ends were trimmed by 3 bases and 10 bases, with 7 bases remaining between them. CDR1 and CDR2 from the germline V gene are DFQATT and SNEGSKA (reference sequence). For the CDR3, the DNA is TGCAGTGCTAGGGGCAAGGAGCAGTTCTTC. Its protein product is CSARGKEQFF.

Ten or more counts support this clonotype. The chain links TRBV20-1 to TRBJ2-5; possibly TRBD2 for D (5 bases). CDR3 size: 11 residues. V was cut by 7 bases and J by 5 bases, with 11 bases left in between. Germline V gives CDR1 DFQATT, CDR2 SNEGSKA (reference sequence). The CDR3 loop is CSVRRKETQYF. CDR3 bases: TGCAGTGTTAGGAGGAAGGAGACCCAGTACTTC.

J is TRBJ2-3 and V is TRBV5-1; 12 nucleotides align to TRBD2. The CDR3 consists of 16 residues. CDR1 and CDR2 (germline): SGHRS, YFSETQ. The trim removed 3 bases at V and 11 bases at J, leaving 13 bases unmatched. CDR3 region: CASSSGLAGYYNEQYF. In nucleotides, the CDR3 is TGCGCCAGCAGCTCCGGACTAGCGGGATATTACAATGAGCAGTATTTT.

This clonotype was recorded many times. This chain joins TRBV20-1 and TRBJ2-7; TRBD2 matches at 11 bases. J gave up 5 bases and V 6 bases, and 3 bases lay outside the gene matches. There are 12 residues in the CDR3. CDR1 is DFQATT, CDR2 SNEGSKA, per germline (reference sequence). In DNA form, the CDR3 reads TGCAGTGCCTCACTAGCGGGAGACGAGCAGTACTTC. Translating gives CSASLAGDEQYF.